A single sample gave rise to the 20 T cell receptor beta chains below, sequenced in a study of vaccination effects on CD4 cells after COVID-19. Their antigen targets remain unknown. Produced via immunoSEQ multiplex PCR; TCRdb's table is partial and in-frame only. The sample shows roughly 23,000 clones, more than 65% of them seen only once. Before sequencing, viral peptide pools were used by the ViraFEST assay to expand antigen-specific CD4+ T cells. Upon completion of more than eight days in culture, CD4+ T cells were isolated. Either the BNT162b2 or mRNA-1273 vaccine was given to participants in two doses. This specimen consisted of CD4+ T cells from PBMCs cultured with HCoV-NL63 spike peptides, obtained after COVID-19 vaccination. These receptors all come from a human donor who received a COVID-19 vaccine.

The chain carries TRBV29-1 and TRBJ1-1; possible D gene TRBD1, 5 bases. The CDR3 covers 13 residues. V lost 5 bases and J lost 4, with 14 bases in between. Germline V gives CDR1 SQVTM, CDR2 ANQGSEA. CDR3 residues: CSVFRTSSTEAFF. The CDR3 region has the DNA TGCAGCGTTTTCAGGACATCAAGCACTGAAGCTTTCTTT.

The rearrangement uses TRBV27 and TRBJ2-7; 8 bases line up with TRBD1. The CDR3 is 15 residues long. CDR1 and CDR2 (germline): MNHEY, SMNVEV (reference sequence). Germline trimming cut 6 bases from V and 2 bases from J; bases unmatched to any gene: 9. The CDR3 protein is CASSNAGDRPYEQYF. The CDR3 bases are TGTGCCAGCAGCAACGCAGGGGACAGGCCCTACGAGCAGTACTTC.

The chain links TRBV27 to TRBJ2-5, with TRBD2 matching over 7 bases. Losses at the gene ends were 10 bases for V and 6 bases for J; bases not matched to a gene: 14. In germline, CDR1 is MNHEY, CDR2 SMNVEV (reference sequence). There are 14 residues in the CDR3. This chain's CDR3 is CATQLGGTPKTQYF. The CDR3 DNA reads as TGTGCCACTCAATTGGGGGGGACTCCGAAGACCCAGTACTTC.

V and J are TRBV30 and TRBJ2-3; D remains unclear. The V gene lost 0 bases and the J gene lost 10 bases, with 14 bases spanning the gap. Germline CDR1 and CDR2: GTSNPN and SVGIG (reference sequence). The CDR3 length is 13 residues. CDR3 loop: CAWSVSSRMAQYF. The CDR3 region has the DNA TGTGCCTGGAGTGTAAGTTCGCGGATGGCGCAGTATTTT.

V and J are TRBV2 and TRBJ1-4, with D uncertain. Germline CDR1 reads SNHLY; CDR2 reads FYNNEI. V lost 5 bases to trimming and J lost 3 bases, with 10 bases between them. The CDR3 contains 14 residues. CDR3: CASSMHWANEKLFF. The CDR3 DNA reads as TGTGCCAGCAGTATGCATTGGGCTAATGAAAAACTGTTTTTT.

The V call is TRBV7-6, the J call TRBJ2-1, with 14 positions matching TRBD2. Germline V gene sequence: CDR1 SGHVS, CDR2 FNYEAQ. This CDR3 is built from 18 residues. After removal of 2 bases from V and 7 bases from J, the junction contained 10 bases not matched to a gene. The CDR3 region is CASSLMGTSGGLVNEQFF. CDR3 in DNA: TGTGCCAGCAGCTTAATGGGGACTAGCGGGGGTTTAGTGAATGAGCAGTTCTTC.

This chain uses TRBV5-1 with TRBJ2-4; maybe TRBD2 (6 bases). Between the trimmed V and J ends, which lost 2 bases and 9 bases, there was a span of 15 bases. Germline CDR1 is SGHRS and CDR2 is YFSETQ. The CDR3 consists of 14 residues. The CDR3 DNA sequence: TGCGCCAGCAGCTTCGGGGAGGACGGTACCATTCAGTACTTC. It codes for CASSFGEDGTIQYF.

CDR3 amino acids: CASSLAPGLLQEKLFF. DNA of the CDR3: TGCGCCAGCAGCTTGGCCCCGGGCTTGCTTCAGGAAAAACTGTTTTTT. The V call is TRBV5-1, the J call TRBJ1-4; D gene uncertain. CDR3 length equals 16 residues. The V gene lost 0 bases and the J gene lost 8 bases, with 17 bases spanning the gap. Looked up from germline, CDR1 is SGHRS and CDR2 is YFSETQ.

This rearrangement joins TRBV19 to TRBJ2-3; 8 positions match TRBD1. Germline lookup yields CDR1 LNHDA and CDR2 SQIVND (reference sequence). This CDR3 is 14 amino acids long. V was clipped by 3 bases and J by 2 bases; unmatched bases: 1. The CDR3: CASSMTGVTDTQYF. Here the CDR3 DNA reads TGTGCCAGTAGTATGACAGGGGTCACAGATACGCAGTATTTT.

The CDR3 reads CASSLYAGFSPLHF. CDR3 bases: TGTGCCAGCAGCTTGTACGCGGGTTTCTCACCCCTCCACTTT. The chain employs TRBV5-6 and TRBJ1-6; D is unclear. V was cut by 1 base and J by 10 bases, with 12 bases left in between. CDR1 and CDR2 (germline): SGHDT, YYEEEE. The CDR3 is made up of 14 amino acids.

V and J are TRBV19 and TRBJ1-4; unclear D gene. Germline-derived CDR1 and CDR2 are LNHDA and SQIVND (reference sequence). The CDR3 runs to 13 residues. The germline V and J ends were trimmed by 5 bases and 8 bases, with 12 bases remaining between them. DNA for the CDR3: TGTGCCAGTAGTGACCGGACCGGGGAAAAACTGTTTTTT. Translated: CASSDRTGEKLFF.

The rearrangement joins TRBV27 to TRBJ1-6; the D gene is possibly TRBD1 (5 bases). V dropped 1 base and J dropped 7 bases, with 8 bases sitting between them. The CDR3 spans 14 residues. From germline, CDR1 is MNHEY and CDR2 SMNVEV (reference sequence). Written as DNA, the CDR3 is TGTGCCAGCAGTTTATTGGGGGAGAATTCACCCCTCCACTTT. Translation gives CASSLLGENSPLHF.

The V and J genes are TRBV18 and TRBJ1-2; D is perhaps TRBD1 (5 bases). Looked up from germline, CDR1 is KGHSH and CDR2 is LQKENI. The CDR3 has 15 residues. The V end was cut by 8 bases, the J end by 2 bases, with 18 bases between. The CDR3 DNA reads as TGTGCCAGCACTGCCGACAGACTAAACAACTATGGCTACACCTTC. It translates to CASTADRLNNYGYTF.

The chain couples TRBV4-1 to TRBJ2-5; maybe TRBD1 (5 bases). This CDR3 has 18 amino acids. Germline CDR1 and CDR2: MGHRA and YSYEKL. V was clipped by 1 base and J by 3 bases, with 21 bases between them. The CDR3 region has the DNA TGCGCCAGCAGCCAAGCGACGAAGGGGTCCGCGGCGGAAGAGACCCAGTACTTC. Protein sequence: CASSQATKGSAAEETQYF.

This chain links TRBV11-2 with TRBJ1-1; D unclear. With 0 bases removed from V and 11 bases from J, the gap between germline ends came to 16 bases. This CDR3 is 14 amino acids long. Germline assignment: CDR1 SGHAT and CDR2 FQNNGV. The CDR3 sequence: CASSLDLSMGSAFF. The DNA for the CDR3 is TGTGCCAGCAGCTTAGATTTAAGTATGGGTTCGGCTTTCTTT. The whole variable domain, remainder taken from reference TRBV11-2 and TRBJ1-1, is EAGVAQSPRYKIIEKRQSVAFWCNPISGHATLYWYQQILGQGPKLLIQFQNNGVVDDSQLPKDRFSAERLKGVDSTLKIQPAKLEDSAVYLCASSLDLSMGSAFFGQGTRLTVV.

The chain has TRBV4-1 and TRBJ2-5; D might be TRBD2 (6 bases). The V gene lost 1 base and the J gene lost 5 bases, with 8 bases spanning the gap. This CDR3 is 13 amino acids long. Germline-derived CDR1 and CDR2 are MGHRA and YSYEKL. The CDR3 reads CASSQARGETQYF. The CDR3 DNA reads as TGCGCCAGCAGCCAAGCACGGGGGGAGACCCAGTACTTC.

The V call is TRBV6-4, the J call TRBJ2-1; 11 bases are a match to TRBD2. Germline CDR1 MRHNA, CDR2 SNTAGT. This CDR3 spans 15 amino acids. The V gene end was trimmed by 6 bases and the J gene end by 9 bases; junction bases not matched to a gene: 10. Here the CDR3 DNA reads TGTGCCAGCAGCCGACTAGCGGGGAAATTTAGTGAGCAGTTCTTC. Translating gives CASSRLAGKFSEQFF.

This sequence joins TRBV18 and TRBJ1-1, with 7 positions matching TRBD1. CDR3 size: 17 residues. V shed 0 bases, J shed 0 bases, and the junction held 7 bases outside the gene matches. CDR1 and CDR2 from the germline V gene are KGHSH and LQKENI. The CDR3 reads CASSPPNPGGMNTEAFF. CDR3 in DNA: TGTGCCAGCTCACCACCGAACCCAGGGGGTATGAACACTGAAGCTTTCTTT.

The V gene is TRBV4-1, the J gene TRBJ2-2, with 9 bases identical to TRBD1. The trim removed 3 bases at V and 5 bases at J, leaving 10 bases unmatched. This CDR3 has 17 amino acids. Looked up from germline, CDR1 is MGHRA and CDR2 is YSYEKL. CDR3 in amino acids: CASSQYAGQGGTGELFF. DNA for the CDR3: TGCGCCAGCAGCCAGTACGCGGGACAGGGAGGAACCGGGGAGCTGTTTTTT.

The chain links TRBV5-4 to TRBJ2-3; D is unresolved. The CDR3 length is 15 residues. The ends were cut back, 3 bases at V and 1 base at J, with 12 bases in the middle. Per the germline V gene, CDR1 is SGHNT and CDR2 is YYREEE (reference sequence). The CDR3 protein is CASSSQTRGTDTQYF. The DNA for the CDR3 is TGTGCCAGCAGCTCCCAGACAAGGGGCACAGATACGCAGTATTTT.